The present entry profiles one TCR beta chain with its context. The data derive from a study of control samples from healthy donors and cancer patients. Method: immunoSEQ multiplex PCR; TCRdb's copy keeps in-frame clones and lacks some. The sample has 90,000 or so clones, approximately 80% seen once. The specimen sequenced was blood. The TCR comes from a young man in good health.

The CDR3 region is CASSRLGQGVYGYTF. For the CDR3, the DNA is TGTGCCAGCAGCCGCTTGGGGCAGGGAGTTTATGGCTACACCTTC. V is TRBV9 and J is TRBJ1-2; D might be TRBD1 (5 bases). The V gene's germline CDR1 is SGDLS and CDR2 YYNGEE. The CDR3 has 15 residues. V lost 4 bases and J lost 5, with 18 bases in between.